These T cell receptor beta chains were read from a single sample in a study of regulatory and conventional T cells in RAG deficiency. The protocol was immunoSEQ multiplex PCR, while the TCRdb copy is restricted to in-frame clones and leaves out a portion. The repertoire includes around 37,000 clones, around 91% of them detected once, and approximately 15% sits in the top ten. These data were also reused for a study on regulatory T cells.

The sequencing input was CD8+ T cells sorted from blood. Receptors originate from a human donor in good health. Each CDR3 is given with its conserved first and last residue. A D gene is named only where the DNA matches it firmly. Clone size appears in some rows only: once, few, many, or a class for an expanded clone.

TGTGCCAGCAGGACAGGGGGCGGCAATCAGCCCCAGCATTTT	CASRTGGGNQPQHF	-	TRBJ1-5	TRBV28	TRBD1
TGTGCCAGCAGCGCAAGGACAGGGGGCTCCTCTGGGGCCAACGTCCTGACTTTC	CASSARTGGSSGANVLTF	-	TRBJ2-6	TRBV9	TRBD1
TGCGCCAGCAGCCAAGATAGGGCCCAGGGGGATACGCAGTATTTT	CASSQDRAQGDTQYF	-	TRBJ2-3	TRBV4-1	-
TGTGCCAGCAGTTCCCGGACAGCTGAAGCTTTCTTT	CASSSRTAEAFF	-	TRBJ1-1	TRBV6-1	-
TGTGCCAGCAGGGAGCAATTAAACACTGAAGCTTTCTTT	CASREQLNTEAFF	once	TRBJ1-1	TRBV2	-
TGTGCCACCAGCAGAGGTAGACAGGGTGGGACTCATCAGCCCCAGCATTTT	CATSRGRQGGTHQPQHF	-	TRBJ1-5	TRBV15	TRBD1
TGTGCCAGCAGCCCCGGACAGGGGTTCTACGAGCAGTACTTC	CASSPGQGFYEQYF	few	TRBJ2-7	TRBV27	TRBD1
TGTGCCAGCAGCCCGACCGAGGGGGCCGGTACTGAAGCTTTCTTT	CASSPTEGAGTEAFF	-	TRBJ1-1	TRBV6-1	TRBD1
TGTGCCAGCAGCTTGATTTCTGGGAGGCAGCCCGGGGAGCTGTTTTTT	CASSLISGRQPGELFF	few	TRBJ2-2	TRBV5-5	-
TGTGCCAGCAGTTCTACGTCTGGGGCCAACGTCCTGACTTTC	CASSSTSGANVLTF	-	TRBJ2-6	TRBV6-6	-
TGTGCCTGGAGTGTAGTTTCCAGCGATACGCAGTATTTT	CAWSVVSSDTQYF	-	TRBJ2-3	TRBV30	-
TGTGCCAGCAGCTTAGGGGGCGGTCTAGCCCCCGGGGAGCTGTTTTTT	CASSLGGGLAPGELFF	-	TRBJ2-2	TRBV7-6	-
TGTGCCAGCAGCCTAGACACTTCCTACGAGCAGTACTTC	CASSLDTSYEQYF	-	TRBJ2-7	TRBV5-6	-
TGTGCCAGCAGCTTTGTTGGGTTGGAGACCCAGTACTTC	CASSFVGLETQYF	once	TRBJ2-5	TRBV5-4	-
TGTGCCAGCAGCGACAGACCCTCCCCAGATACGCAGTATTTT	CASSDRPSPDTQYF	-	TRBJ2-3	TRBV9	-
TGTGCCAGCAGCTCGCGAGCTAACTATGGCTACACCTTC	CASSSRANYGYTF	-	TRBJ1-2	TRBV5-4	-
TGTGCCAGCAGCCCTTTTGTTGGCCGCGAAGCTTTCTTT	CASSPFVGREAFF	-	TRBJ1-1	TRBV28	-
TGTGCCAGCACCTCTGGGCTAGCGGGGAACACCGGGGAGCTGTTTTTT	CASTSGLAGNTGELFF	once	TRBJ2-2	TRBV14	TRBD2
TGTGCCAGCAGCCGCACTAGCGGAGACAATGAGCAGTTCTTC	CASSRTSGDNEQFF	-	TRBJ2-1	TRBV9	TRBD2
TGCGCCAGCAATACGGGGGGGAGCACAGATACGCAGTATTTT	CASNTGGSTDTQYF	-	TRBJ2-3	TRBV5-1	TRBD2
TGTGCCAGCAGGGAGGGGGGGGCCGTGAATACGCAGTATTTT	CASREGGAVNTQYF	once	TRBJ2-3	TRBV6-1	-
TGTGCCAGCAGCTTGGGGCCGGGACAGGGGTACGAGCAGTACTTC	CASSLGPGQGYEQYF	-	TRBJ2-7	TRBV5-5	TRBD1
TGTGCCAGCAGGCGGGGTAATAGGAACACTGAAGCTTTCTTT	CASRRGNRNTEAFF	-	TRBJ1-1	TRBV6-1	-
TGTGCCAGTAGTCCAGACAGGCTAAACACTGAAGCTTTCTTT	CASSPDRLNTEAFF	-	TRBJ1-1	TRBV19	-
TGTGCCTGGAGTGTAGGGACAGGGAACACTGAAGCTTTCTTT	CAWSVGTGNTEAFF	-	TRBJ1-1	TRBV30	TRBD1
TGTGCCAGCAGTGAAGCCGCCAGGCGGACGGAGCAGTACTTC	CASSEAARRTEQYF	-	TRBJ2-7	TRBV6-1	-
TGTGCCAGCAGTGTTGAGACATTGAACACTGAAGCTTTCTTT	CASSVETLNTEAFF	-	TRBJ1-1	TRBV6-5	-
TGTGCCAGCAGTTCCGCCGGACAACAGAACACTGAAGCTTTCTTT	CASSSAGQQNTEAFF	-	TRBJ1-1	TRBV6-5	-
TGTGCCAGCTCACCACCGGCAGGGAATGGCTACACCTTC	CASSPPAGNGYTF	-	TRBJ1-2	TRBV18	-
TGTGCCAGCACCATGGGAGCAGGACAGGCCTCCTACGAGCAGTACTTC	CASTMGAGQASYEQYF	-	TRBJ2-7	TRBV28	TRBD1
TGTGCCAGCTCACCTATGATAACTACAGGGAACACCATATATTTT	CASSPMITTGNTIYF	-	TRBJ1-3	TRBV18	-
TGTGCCAGCAGCGTAGTCGGAAGGGTCGGCGGGCAAGAGACCCAGTACTTC	CASSVVGRVGGQETQYF	once	TRBJ2-5	TRBV9	-
TGTGCCAGCAGCGTCTCGACAGGGGGATCACCCCTCCACTTT	CASSVSTGGSPLHF	-	TRBJ1-6	TRBV5-6	TRBD1
TGCGCCAGCAGCCAAGGGACTAGCGGGAGACACTACGAGCAGTACTTC	CASSQGTSGRHYEQYF	-	TRBJ2-7	TRBV4-1	TRBD2
TGCGCCAGCAGCTTTAAGAAGCGGGAGGGGGGAAACATTCAGTACTTC	CASSFKKREGGNIQYF	once	TRBJ2-4	TRBV5-1	TRBD2
TGTGCCAGCAGCTCGGGGTACACTGAAGCTTTCTTT	CASSSGYTEAFF	-	TRBJ1-1	TRBV5-6	-
TGTGCCAGCAGCTTAATACACCGCTCTGGGGCCAACGTCCTGACTTTC	CASSLIHRSGANVLTF	-	TRBJ2-6	TRBV7-2	-
TGTGCCAGCAGCTTGGGCCAGGGCACTGAAGCTTTCTTT	CASSLGQGTEAFF	-	TRBJ1-1	TRBV11-3	-